One sample yielded the 21 T cell receptor beta chains listed below, sequenced in a study of identical twins. TCRdb reprocessed the 5' RACE reads via MiXCR and lists one record per CDR3 protein. Here the sample spans 350,000 to 450,000 distinct CDR3 sequences, roughly 20% being singletons. Input material: naive T cells sorted from blood. The origin of the receptors is a middle-aged man in good health.

The V call is TRBV5-1, the J call TRBJ2-2, with 10 bases fitting TRBD2. Germline loops: CDR1 SGHRS, CDR2 YFSETQ. J lost 1 base, V lost 2 bases, and 2 bases had no gene match. The CDR3 runs to 16 residues. This chain's CDR3 is CASSFWTSGNTGELFF. In DNA form, the CDR3 reads TGCGCCAGCAGCTTTTGGACTAGCGGGAACACCGGGGAGCTGTTTTTT.

V and J are TRBV20-1 and TRBJ2-3; 8 nucleotides agree with TRBD1. The CDR3 sequence is 17 residues long. Trimming at V came to 1 base and at J to 4 bases, leaving 13 bases not matched to a gene. In germline, CDR1 is DFQATT, CDR2 SNEGSKA (reference sequence). The CDR3 here is CSARVGLGRGLSDTQYF. The CDR3 DNA follows: TGCAGTGCTAGAGTCGGGTTGGGCAGGGGGCTTTCAGATACGCAGTATTTT.

The table lists this clonotype with a few counts. The chain carries TRBV12-3 or TRBV12-4 and TRBJ2-2; 9 bases are shared with TRBD2. The CDR3 is 15 residues long. Trimming removed 1 base from V and 4 bases from J; junction bases left unmatched: 1. The CDR3 bases are TGTGCCAGCAGTTTAGTACTAGCGGGCACCGGGGAGCTGTTTTTT. It specifies CASSLVLAGTGELFF.

This clonotype was detected ten times or more. The gene calls are TRBV5-5 and TRBJ2-1, with 8 bases lining up with TRBD1. This CDR3 has 17 residues. With V trimmed by 3 bases and J by 7 bases, 15 bases remained unmatched. CDR1 is SGHKS, CDR2 YYEKEE, per germline (reference sequence). The CDR3 DNA follows: TGTGCCAGCAGCTCCGAGTGGCAGGGGGCGTTCGGGAATGAGCAGTTCTTC. Its protein is CASSSEWQGAFGNEQFF. Together with reference TRBV5-5 and TRBJ2-1, the CDR3 gives the full variable domain: DAGVTQSPTHLIKTRGQQVTLRCSPISGHKSVSWYQQVLGQGPQFIFQYYEKEERGRGNFPDRFSARQFPNYSSELNVNALLLGDSALYLCASSSEWQGAFGNEQFFGPGTRLTVL.

This clonotype has only a few counts. The rearrangement links TRBV5-1 to TRBJ2-7, with D hard to call. The V end was cut by 3 bases, the J end by 0 bases, with 13 bases between. Germline V gives CDR1 SGHRS, CDR2 YFSETQ. CDR3 length equals 15 residues. CDR3 region: CASSSLDVSSYEQYF. The CDR3 DNA sequence: TGCGCCAGCAGCTCCCTCGACGTAAGCTCCTACGAGCAGTACTTC.

This clonotype was seen a handful of times. The rearrangement joins TRBV28 to TRBJ1-2; D is ambiguous. The CDR3 loop spans 14 amino acids. V was shortened by 5 bases and J by 0 bases, with 10 bases between the two germline ends. The germline V gene encodes CDR1 MDHEN and CDR2 SYDVKM. The CDR3 reads CASSVLDPNYGYTF. CDR3 coding DNA: TGTGCCAGCAGTGTATTAGATCCTAACTATGGCTACACCTTC.

This clonotype was seen many times. The chain has TRBV6-5 and TRBJ2-7; 8 bases agree with TRBD1. This CDR3 is 16 amino acids long. Germline trimming cut 6 bases from V and 4 bases from J; bases unmatched to any gene: 14. CDR1 is MNHEY and CDR2 is SVGAGI in the germline V gene. DNA of the CDR3: TGTGCCAGCAGCTTTACTGGGACAGGCCGAGGGTACGAGCAGTACTTC. Its protein product is CASSFTGTGRGYEQYF.

This clonotype showed up many times. The rearrangement uses TRBV29-1 and TRBJ1-2; D may be TRBD1 (5 bases). The germline gives CDR1 SQVTM, CDR2 ANQGSEA. This CDR3 is 12 amino acids long. The V gene lost 6 bases and the J gene lost 7 bases, with 15 bases spanning the gap. Here the CDR3 reads CSVSAGLSGYTF. The CDR3 DNA reads as TGCAGCGTCTCAGCAGGGCTCAGTGGCTACACCTTC.

A word on this clonotype: The junction departs from germline at one end; a sequencing error may be responsible. The rearrangement joins TRBV12-3 or TRBV12-4 to TRBJ1-1; 9 positions match TRBD1. The CDR3 covers 14 residues. The DNA of the CDR3 is TGTGCCAGCAGCTTGACAGGGGGGGACACTGAAGCTTCCTTT. Translated, it gives CASSLTGGDTEASF.

The V gene is TRBV20-1, the J gene TRBJ1-6; tentatively, D is TRBD1 (5 bases). In germline, CDR1 is DFQATT, CDR2 SNEGSKA (reference sequence). The CDR3 consists of 17 residues. V lost 1 base and J lost 0, with 13 bases in between. CDR3 region: CSARGNRQSSYNSPLHF. CDR3 bases: TGCAGTGCTAGAGGTAATCGACAGAGCTCCTATAATTCACCCCTCCACTTT.

The V gene is TRBV7-9, the J gene TRBJ2-6; D remains ambiguous. The CDR3 runs to 13 residues. Looked up from germline, CDR1 is SEHNR and CDR2 is FQNEAQ (reference sequence). V lost 5 bases to trimming and J lost 7 bases, with 9 bases between them. The DNA of the CDR3 is TGTGCCAGCAGCCCCGACGCAGCCAACGTCCTGACTTTC. Its protein is CASSPDAANVLTF.

The genes are TRBV9 and TRBJ1-4, with 8 bases lining up with TRBD1. The CDR3 sequence is 14 residues long. V shed 2 bases, J shed 6 bases, and the junction held 3 bases outside the gene matches. The germline gives CDR1 SGDLS, CDR2 YYNGEE. The chain's CDR3 is CASSVETGDEKLFF. CDR3 DNA sequence: TGTGCCAGCAGCGTGGAGACAGGGGATGAAAAACTGTTTTTT.

V and J are TRBV12-3 or TRBV12-4 and TRBJ2-7; weak D call: TRBD2 (6 bases). The CDR3 is made up of 19 amino acids. V dropped 1 base and J dropped 4 bases, with 26 bases sitting between them. CDR3 DNA sequence: TGTGCCAGCAGTTTAGTTGTGTCCCGATTGTGGGGGAGCGGGTACGAGCAGTACTTC. Residues: CASSLVVSRLWGSGYEQYF.

This clonotype was counted many times. The chain links TRBV6-6 to TRBJ2-1; TRBD1 is a possible D gene (6 bases). The CDR3 runs 13 residues. V shed 3 bases and J shed 7 bases, with 10 bases lying between them. Germline values: CDR1 MNHNY, CDR2 SVGAGI (reference sequence). CDR3 in DNA: TGTGCCAGCAGTTATTCAGGGGTTAATGAGCAGTTCTTC. Translation: CASSYSGVNEQFF.

This clonotype was detected a few times. The rearrangement uses TRBV6-5 and TRBJ2-1; either TRBD1 or TRBD2 may fit D (5 bases each). The CDR3 loop spans 17 amino acids. Germline lookup yields CDR1 MNHEY and CDR2 SVGAGI. Trimming took off 4 bases at V and 0 bases at J, with 16 bases between the two ends. This CDR3 reads CASSFGTPWSSYNEQFF. DNA of the CDR3: TGTGCCAGCAGTTTCGGGACCCCTTGGAGCTCCTACAATGAGCAGTTCTTC.

This rearrangement joins TRBV20-1 to TRBJ2-1; TRBD2 matches at 11 bases. The length of the CDR3 is 15 residues. CDR1 and CDR2 (germline): DFQATT, SNEGSKA (reference sequence). V lost 2 bases to trimming and J lost 9 bases; unmatched junction nucleotides: 9. CDR3 in DNA: TGCAGTGCTAGAACTAGCGGGGGCGGGAGCGGTGAGCAGTTCTTC. This codes for CSARTSGGGSGEQFF.

This clonotype was counted many times. The chain combines TRBV4-3 with TRBJ2-3, with D unresolved. The CDR3 consists of 14 residues. From germline, CDR1 is LGHNA and CDR2 YSLEER. V was pared by 0 bases and J by 0 bases, with 4 bases between. The CDR3 nucleotides read TGCGCCAGCAGCCAAGAGCCTAGCACAGATACGCAGTATTTT. Residues: CASSQEPSTDTQYF.

This clonotype was found a few times. The gene calls are TRBV7-2 and TRBJ1-2; D is unclear. Germline CDR1 and CDR2: SGHTA and FQGNSA. The CDR3 runs 15 residues. V gave up 3 bases and J gave up 3 bases, with 14 bases separating them. The CDR3 DNA follows: TGTGCCAGCAGCTTCGTCGGACGGGCCGACTATGGCTACACCTTC. This sequence encodes CASSFVGRADYGYTF.

This clonotype turned up a few times. J is TRBJ2-5 and V is TRBV21-1; the DNA was not compared with TRBD2, the D call given in the table. TRBV21-1 is assigned pseudogene status. There are 16 residues in the CDR3. The CDR3 region is CASSKGRTPLQETQYF. In DNA form, the CDR3 reads TGTGCCAGCAGCAAAGGGAGGACTCCACTCCAAGAGACCCAGTACTTC.

The rearrangement joins TRBV7-8 to TRBJ2-7; D is tentatively TRBD1 or TRBD2 (5 bases each). The ends were cut back, 2 bases at V and 5 bases at J, with 16 bases in the middle. This CDR3 region has 15 residues. CDR1 is SGHVS, CDR2 FQNEAQ, per germline. The CDR3 DNA follows: TGTGCCAGCAGCTTACGGGACGCCGGAAACCACGAGCAGTACTTC. It is translated as CASSLRDAGNHEQYF.

The chain couples TRBV4-2 to TRBJ2-2; 10 bases align to TRBD2. This CDR3 spans 15 amino acids. After removal of 1 base from V and 4 bases from J, the junction contained 0 bases not matched to a gene. Germline CDR1 and CDR2: LGHNA and YNFKEQ. CDR3 loop: CASSQGLAGTGELFF. The CDR3, as DNA: TGTGCCAGCAGCCAAGGACTAGCGGGCACCGGGGAGCTGTTTTTT.